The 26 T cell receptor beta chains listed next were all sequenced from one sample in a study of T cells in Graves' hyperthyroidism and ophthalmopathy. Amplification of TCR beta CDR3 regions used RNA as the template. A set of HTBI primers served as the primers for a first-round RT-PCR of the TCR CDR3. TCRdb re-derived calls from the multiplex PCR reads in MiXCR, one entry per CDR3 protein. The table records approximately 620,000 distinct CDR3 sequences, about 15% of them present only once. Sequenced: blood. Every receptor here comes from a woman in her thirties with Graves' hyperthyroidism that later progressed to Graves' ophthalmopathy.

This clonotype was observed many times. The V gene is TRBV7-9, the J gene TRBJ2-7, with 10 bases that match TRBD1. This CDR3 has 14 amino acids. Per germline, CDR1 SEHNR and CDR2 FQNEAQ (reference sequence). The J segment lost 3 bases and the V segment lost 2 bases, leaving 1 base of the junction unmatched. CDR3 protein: CASSLWTGGYEQYF. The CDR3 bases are TGTGCCAGCAGCTTATGGACAGGGGGCTACGAGCAGTACTTC.

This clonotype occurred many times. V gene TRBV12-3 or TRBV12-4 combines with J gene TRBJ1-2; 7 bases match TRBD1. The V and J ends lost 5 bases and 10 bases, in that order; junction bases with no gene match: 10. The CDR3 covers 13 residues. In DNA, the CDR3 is TGTGCCAGCAGTCTAGACAGGGCGGATGCCTACACCTTC. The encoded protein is CASSLDRADAYTF.

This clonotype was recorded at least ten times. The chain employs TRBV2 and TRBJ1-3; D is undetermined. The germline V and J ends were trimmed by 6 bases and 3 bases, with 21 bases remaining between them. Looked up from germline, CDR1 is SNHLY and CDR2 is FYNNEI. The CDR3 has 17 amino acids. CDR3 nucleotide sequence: TGTGCCAGCAGCAAAACCGTCGGCCCCTCCCGTGGAAACACCATATATTTT. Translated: CASSKTVGPSRGNTIYF.

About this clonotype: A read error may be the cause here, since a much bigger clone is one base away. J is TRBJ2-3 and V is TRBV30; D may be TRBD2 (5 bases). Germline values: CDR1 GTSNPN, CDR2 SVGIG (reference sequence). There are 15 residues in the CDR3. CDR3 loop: CAWSVGGRSTDTQCF. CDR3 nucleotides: TGTGCCTGGAGTGTCGGTGGGAGAAGCACAGATACGCAGTGTTTT.

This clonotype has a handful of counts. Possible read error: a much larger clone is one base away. DNA of the CDR3: TGTGTCGGCAGACAGCTCTCCTACGAGCAGTACTTC. It yields the protein CVGRQLSYEQYF. The V gene is TRBV2, the J gene TRBJ2-7, with a possible D match to TRBD1 (5 bases). The germline gives CDR1 SNHLY, CDR2 FYNNEI. This CDR3 is built from 12 residues.

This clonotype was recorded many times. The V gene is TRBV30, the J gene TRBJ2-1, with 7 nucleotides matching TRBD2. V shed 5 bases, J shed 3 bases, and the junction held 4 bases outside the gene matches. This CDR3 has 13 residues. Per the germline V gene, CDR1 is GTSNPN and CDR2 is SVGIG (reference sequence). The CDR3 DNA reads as TGTGCCTGGGGAGCGGGGAACTACAATGAGCAGTTCTTC. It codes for CAWGAGNYNEQFF.

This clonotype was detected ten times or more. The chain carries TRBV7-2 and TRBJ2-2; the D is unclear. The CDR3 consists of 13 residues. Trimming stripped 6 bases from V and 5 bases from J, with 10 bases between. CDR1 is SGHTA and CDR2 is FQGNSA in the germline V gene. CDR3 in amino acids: CASSPDWTGELFF. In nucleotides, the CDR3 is TGTGCCAGCAGTCCCGACTGGACCGGGGAGCTGTTTTTT.

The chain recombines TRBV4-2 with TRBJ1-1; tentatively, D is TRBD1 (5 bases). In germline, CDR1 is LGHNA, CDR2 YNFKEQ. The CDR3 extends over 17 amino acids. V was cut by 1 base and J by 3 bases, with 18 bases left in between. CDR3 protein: CASSQVNGTTLHTEAFF. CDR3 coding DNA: TGTGCCAGCAGCCAAGTTAATGGGACGACATTACACACTGAAGCTTTCTTT.

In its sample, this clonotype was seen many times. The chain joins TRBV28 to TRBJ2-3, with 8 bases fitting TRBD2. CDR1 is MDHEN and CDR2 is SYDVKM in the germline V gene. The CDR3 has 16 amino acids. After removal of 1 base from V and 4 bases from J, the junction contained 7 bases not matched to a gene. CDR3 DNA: TGTGCCAGCAGTTTATCCAGCGGGAGAGGTGCAGATACGCAGTATTTT. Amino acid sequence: CASSLSSGRGADTQYF.

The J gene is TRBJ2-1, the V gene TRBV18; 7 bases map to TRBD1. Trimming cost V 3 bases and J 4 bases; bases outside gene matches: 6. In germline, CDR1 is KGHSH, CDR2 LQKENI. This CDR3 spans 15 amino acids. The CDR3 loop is CASSPNPGQYNEQFF. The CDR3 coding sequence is TGTGCCAGCTCACCTAATCCGGGACAGTACAATGAGCAGTTCTTC.

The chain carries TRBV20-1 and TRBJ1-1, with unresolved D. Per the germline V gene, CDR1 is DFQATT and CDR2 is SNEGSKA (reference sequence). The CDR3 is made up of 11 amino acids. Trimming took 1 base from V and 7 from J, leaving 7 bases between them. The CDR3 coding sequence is TGCAGTGCTAGAGCCGCCAGTGAAGCTTTCTTT. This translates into CSARAASEAFF.

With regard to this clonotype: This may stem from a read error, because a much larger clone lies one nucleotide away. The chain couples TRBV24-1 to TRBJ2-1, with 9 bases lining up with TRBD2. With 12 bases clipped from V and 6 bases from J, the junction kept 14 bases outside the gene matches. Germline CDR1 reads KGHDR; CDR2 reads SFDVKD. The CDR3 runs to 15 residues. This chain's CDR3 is CAATPRDSGSNEQFF. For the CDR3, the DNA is TGTGCCGCCACTCCCCGGGATAGCGGGAGCAATGAGCAGTTCTTC.

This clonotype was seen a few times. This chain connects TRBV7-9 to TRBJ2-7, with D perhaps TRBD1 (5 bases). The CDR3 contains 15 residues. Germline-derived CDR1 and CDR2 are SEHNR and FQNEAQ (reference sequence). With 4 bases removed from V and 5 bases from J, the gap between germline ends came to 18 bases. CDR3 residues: CASSSPRQNENEQYF. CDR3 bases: TGTGCCAGCAGCTCTCCGAGACAGAATGAGAACGAGCAGTACTTC.

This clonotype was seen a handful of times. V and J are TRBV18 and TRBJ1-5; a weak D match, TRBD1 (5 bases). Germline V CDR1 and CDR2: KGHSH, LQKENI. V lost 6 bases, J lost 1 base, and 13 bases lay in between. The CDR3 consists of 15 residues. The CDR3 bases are TGTGCCAGCTCCGAGGGCCGGGACAGCAATCAGCCCCAGCATTTT. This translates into CASSEGRDSNQPQHF.

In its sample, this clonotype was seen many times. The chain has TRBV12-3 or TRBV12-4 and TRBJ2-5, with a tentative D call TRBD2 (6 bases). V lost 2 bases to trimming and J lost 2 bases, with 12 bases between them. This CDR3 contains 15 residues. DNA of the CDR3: TGTGCCAGCAGTTTATATGTCGGGGGTCAAGAGACCCAGTACTTC. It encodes CASSLYVGGQETQYF.

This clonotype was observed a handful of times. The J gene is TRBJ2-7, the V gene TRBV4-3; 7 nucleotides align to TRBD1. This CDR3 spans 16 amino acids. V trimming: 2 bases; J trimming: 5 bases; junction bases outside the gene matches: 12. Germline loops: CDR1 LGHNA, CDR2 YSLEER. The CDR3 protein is CASSQNPGGARNEQYF. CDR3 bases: TGCGCCAGCAGCCAAAACCCAGGGGGAGCTAGAAACGAGCAGTACTTC.

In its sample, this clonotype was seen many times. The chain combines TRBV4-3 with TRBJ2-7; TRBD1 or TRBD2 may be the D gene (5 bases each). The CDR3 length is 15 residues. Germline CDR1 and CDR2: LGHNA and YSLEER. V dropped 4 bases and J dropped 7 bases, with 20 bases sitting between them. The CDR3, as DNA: TGCGCCAGCAGCCGGGAGCGACAGAACTCATGGGAGCAGTACTTC. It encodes CASSRERQNSWEQYF.

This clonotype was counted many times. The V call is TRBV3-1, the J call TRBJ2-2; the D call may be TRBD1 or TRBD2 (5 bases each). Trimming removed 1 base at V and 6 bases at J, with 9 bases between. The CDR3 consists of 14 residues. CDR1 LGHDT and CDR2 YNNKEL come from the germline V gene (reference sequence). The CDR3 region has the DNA TGTGCCAGCAGCCAAGCCTGGGGGTCCGGGGAGCTGTTTTTT. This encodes CASSQAWGSGELFF. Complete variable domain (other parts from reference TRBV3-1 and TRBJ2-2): DTAVSQTPKYLVTQMGNDKSIKCEQNLGHDTMYWYKQDSKKFLKIMFSYNNKELIINETVPNRFSPKSPDKAHLNLHINSLELGDSAVYFCASSQAWGSGELFFGEGSRLTVL.

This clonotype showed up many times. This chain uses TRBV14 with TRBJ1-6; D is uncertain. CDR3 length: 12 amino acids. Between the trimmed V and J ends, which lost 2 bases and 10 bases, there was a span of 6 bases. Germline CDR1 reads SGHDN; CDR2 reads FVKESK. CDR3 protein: CASSQTNSPLHF. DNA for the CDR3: TGTGCCAGCAGCCAAACGAACTCACCCCTCCACTTT.

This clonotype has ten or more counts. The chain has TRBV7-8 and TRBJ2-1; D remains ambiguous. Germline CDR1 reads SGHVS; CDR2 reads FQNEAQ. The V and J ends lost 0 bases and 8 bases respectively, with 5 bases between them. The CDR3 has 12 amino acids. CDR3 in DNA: TGTGCCAGCAGCTTAGCGGGCCATGAGCAGTTCTTC. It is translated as CASSLAGHEQFF.

The CDR3 reads CSASLAGGPISNEQFF. The CDR3, as DNA: TGCAGTGCGAGCCTAGCGGGAGGGCCAATTTCGAATGAGCAGTTCTTC. The rearrangement links TRBV20-1 to TRBJ2-1; the match to TRBD2 covers 12 bases. Germline CDR1 and CDR2: DFQATT and SNEGSKA (reference sequence). CDR3 size: 16 residues. V lost 6 bases to trimming and J lost 7 bases; unmatched junction nucleotides: 13.

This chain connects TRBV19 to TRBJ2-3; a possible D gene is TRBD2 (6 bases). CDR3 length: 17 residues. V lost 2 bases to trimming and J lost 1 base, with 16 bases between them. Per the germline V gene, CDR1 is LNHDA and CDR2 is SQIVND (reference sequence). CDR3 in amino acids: CASSIRMLGLGTDTQYF. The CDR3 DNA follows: TGTGCCAGTAGTATAAGGATGTTGGGACTCGGCACAGATACGCAGTATTTT.

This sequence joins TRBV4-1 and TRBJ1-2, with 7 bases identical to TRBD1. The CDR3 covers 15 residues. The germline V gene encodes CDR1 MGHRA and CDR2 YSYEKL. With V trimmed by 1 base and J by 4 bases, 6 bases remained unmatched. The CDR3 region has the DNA TGCGCCAGCAGCCAAGTAGTGACAGGGCCCTATGGCTACACCTTC. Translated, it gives CASSQVVTGPYGYTF.

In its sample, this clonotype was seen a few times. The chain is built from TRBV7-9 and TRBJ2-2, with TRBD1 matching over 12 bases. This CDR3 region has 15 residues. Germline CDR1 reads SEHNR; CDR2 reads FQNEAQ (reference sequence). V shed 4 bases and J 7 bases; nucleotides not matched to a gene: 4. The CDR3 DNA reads TGTGCCAGCAGCTCGGGACAGGGGGCGATCGGGGAGCTGTTTTTT. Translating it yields CASSSGQGAIGELFF.

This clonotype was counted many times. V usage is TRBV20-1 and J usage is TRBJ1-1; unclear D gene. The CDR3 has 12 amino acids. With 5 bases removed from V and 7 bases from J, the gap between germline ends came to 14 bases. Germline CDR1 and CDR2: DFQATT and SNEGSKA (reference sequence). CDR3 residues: CSAQNSFGEAFF. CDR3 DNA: TGCAGTGCTCAAAACTCCTTTGGTGAAGCTTTCTTT.

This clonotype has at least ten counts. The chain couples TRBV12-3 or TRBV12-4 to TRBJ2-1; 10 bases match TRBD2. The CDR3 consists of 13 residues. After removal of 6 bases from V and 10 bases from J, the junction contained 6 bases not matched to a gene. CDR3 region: CASRASGRTEQFF. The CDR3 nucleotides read TGTGCCAGCAGAGCTAGCGGGAGAACCGAGCAGTTCTTC.